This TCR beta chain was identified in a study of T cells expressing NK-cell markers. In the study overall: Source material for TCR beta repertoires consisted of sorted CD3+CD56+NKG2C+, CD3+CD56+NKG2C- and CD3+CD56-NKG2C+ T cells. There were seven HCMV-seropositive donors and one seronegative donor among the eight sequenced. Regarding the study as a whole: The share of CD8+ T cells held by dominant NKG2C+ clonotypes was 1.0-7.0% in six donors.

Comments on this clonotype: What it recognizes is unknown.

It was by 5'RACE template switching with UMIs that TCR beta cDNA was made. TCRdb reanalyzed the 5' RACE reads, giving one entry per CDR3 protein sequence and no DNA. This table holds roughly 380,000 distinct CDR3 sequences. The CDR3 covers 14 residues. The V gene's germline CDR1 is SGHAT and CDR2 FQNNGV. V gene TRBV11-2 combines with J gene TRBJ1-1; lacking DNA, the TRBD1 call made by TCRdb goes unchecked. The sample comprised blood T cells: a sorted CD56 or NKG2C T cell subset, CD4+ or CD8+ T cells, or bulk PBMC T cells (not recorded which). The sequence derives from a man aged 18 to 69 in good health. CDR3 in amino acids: CASSLAAQGKGAFF. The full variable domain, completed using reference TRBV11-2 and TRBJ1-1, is EAGVAQSPRYKIIEKRQSVAFWCNPISGHATLYWYQQILGQGPKLLIQFQNNGVVDDSQLPKDRFSAERLKGVDSTLKIQPAKLEDSAVYLCASSLAAQGKGAFFGQGTRLTVV.